What follows is one T cell receptor (beta chain) and its context. This CDR3 comprises 15 residues. Germline CDR1 and CDR2: SGHNT and YYREEE (reference sequence). V was cut by 0 bases and J by 4 bases, with 10 bases left in between. The data derive from a study of control samples from healthy donors and cancer patients. The method was immunoSEQ multiplex PCR; TCRdb's version includes in-frame clones alone and lacks a portion of them. This table holds tens of thousands of clones, 70% to 90% found once. The TCR sequence derives from a woman aged 55 to 70 with head and neck cancer. The sequencing sample was made of PBMCs. The gene calls are TRBV5-4 and TRBJ1-4, with a weak D call TRBD1 (5 bases). CDR3 region: CASSLDGGVNEKLFF. In DNA form, the CDR3 reads TGTGCCAGCAGCTTGGATGGGGGTGTTAATGAAAAACTGTTTTTT.